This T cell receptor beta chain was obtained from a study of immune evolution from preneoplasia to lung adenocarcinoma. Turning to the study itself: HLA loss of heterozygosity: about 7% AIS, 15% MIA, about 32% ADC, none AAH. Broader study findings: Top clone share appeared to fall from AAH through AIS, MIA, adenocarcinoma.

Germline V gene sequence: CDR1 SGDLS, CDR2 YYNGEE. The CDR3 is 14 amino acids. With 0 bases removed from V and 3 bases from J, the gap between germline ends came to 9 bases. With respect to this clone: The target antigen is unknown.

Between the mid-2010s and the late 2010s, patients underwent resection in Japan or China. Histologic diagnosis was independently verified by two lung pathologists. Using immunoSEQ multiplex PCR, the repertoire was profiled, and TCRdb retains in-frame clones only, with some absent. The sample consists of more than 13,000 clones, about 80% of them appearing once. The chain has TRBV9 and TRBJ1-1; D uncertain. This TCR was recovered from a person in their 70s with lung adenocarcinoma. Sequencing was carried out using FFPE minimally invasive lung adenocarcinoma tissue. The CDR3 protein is CASSVEETDTEAFF. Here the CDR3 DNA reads TGTGCCAGCAGCGTAGAAGAGACGGACACTGAAGCTTTCTTT.